These 14 T cell receptor beta chains share one sample of origin, sequenced in a study of tumor and adjacent non-tumor tissue in lung cancer. This sample's RNA came from whole unsorted tissue. TCRbeta libraries were built with three rounds of nested PCR, modified from ARM-PCR. TCRdb used MiXCR to reprocess the multiplex PCR reads, holding one entry per CDR3 protein. The profile shows fewer than 150,000 distinct CDR3 sequences, 66% of them singletons. Sequenced sample: lung tumor tissue. Source of these receptors: a man aged 60 to 69 with small cell lung cancer.

Comments on this clonotype: Here the CDR3 omits its conserved ending phenylalanine or tryptophan, so a read error is the likely source. Because the CDR3's place on the DNA is in doubt, the DNA is left out and the CDR3 is given as listed by TCRdb. This chain links TRBV6-6 with TRBJ2-7. The CDR3 numbers 17 amino acids, ends counted. Germline V lookup: CDR1 MNHNY, CDR2 SVGAGI (reference sequence). CDR3 in amino acids: CASCSLDLAGDTYEQYL.

In the case of this clonotype: No conserved phenylalanine or tryptophan ends this CDR3, so it is likely a read error. CDR3 DNA: TGTGCCAGCAGCCCCACTGGTGGGAGCCCTAATGAGCAGTTCTCC. Protein: CASSPTGGSPNEQFS. The chain has TRBV6-6 and TRBJ2-1, with TRBD2 as a possible D gene (5 bases). The V end was cut by 6 bases, the J end by 7 bases, with 19 bases between. Germline CDR1 MNHNY, CDR2 SVGAGI (reference sequence). This CDR3 is built from 15 residues.

The rearrangement joins TRBV5-1 to TRBJ2-1; 7 bases line up with TRBD2. The CDR3 loop spans 18 amino acids. The germline CDR1 and CDR2 sequences are SGHRS and YFSETQ. The V gene end was trimmed by 2 bases and the J gene end by 3 bases; junction bases not matched to a gene: 14. This CDR3 reads CASSFALVGRGVYNEQFF. In DNA form, the CDR3 reads TGCGCCAGCAGCTTTGCTCTAGTGGGGAGGGGAGTCTACAATGAGCAGTTCTTC.

The chain carries TRBV6-1 and TRBJ2-1; D may correspond to TRBD1 or TRBD2 (5 bases each). Trimming removed 11 bases at V and 0 bases at J, with 17 bases between. Germline V CDR1 and CDR2: MNHNS, SASEGT. The CDR3 runs to 15 residues. CDR3 in amino acids: CAVGRGVSSYNEQFF. The DNA for the CDR3 is TGTGCCGTAGGACGGGGCGTGAGCTCCTACAATGAGCAGTTCTTC.

This chain links TRBV11-2 with TRBJ1-1, with 7 bases identical to TRBD1. Trimming removed 3 bases from V and 3 bases from J; junction bases left unmatched: 1. CDR1 is SGHAT and CDR2 is FQNNGV in the germline V gene. The CDR3 is made up of 13 amino acids. CDR3 nucleotide sequence: TGTGCCAGCAGCTTCGGACAGGACACTGAAGCTTTCTTT. This gives the protein CASSFGQDTEAFF.

In its sample, this clonotype was seen many times. The chain employs TRBV4-1 and TRBJ1-5; D ambiguous. The CDR3 length is 16 residues. V dropped 0 bases and J dropped 1 base, with 10 bases sitting between them. Germline assignment: CDR1 MGHRA and CDR2 YSYEKL. CDR3 DNA: TGCGCCAGCAGCCAAGATCATTCCGGGAGCAATCAGCCCCAGCATTTT. It yields the protein CASSQDHSGSNQPQHF.

Comment on this clonotype: Possible read error: a much larger clone is one base away. This chain uses TRBV20-1 with TRBJ2-3; 9 bases align to TRBD2. The CDR3 spans 12 residues. Trimming cost V 8 bases and J 4 bases; bases outside gene matches: 4. Per the germline V gene, CDR1 is DFQATT and CDR2 is SNEGSKA (reference sequence). CDR3 in DNA: TGCAGTAAAGCGGGAGGCTCAGATACGCAGTATTTT. Translated: CSKAGGSDTQYF.

This clonotype was seen more than once but under ten times. A much larger clone differs by one base, so this may be a read error. This chain links TRBV20-1 with TRBJ2-3; no clear D gene. The CDR3 sequence is 12 residues long. CDR1 is DFQATT, CDR2 SNEGSKA, per germline (reference sequence). CDR3 amino acids: CSAYGTTYTQYF. CDR3 coding DNA: TGCAGTGCTTACGGTACCACATATACGCAGTATTTT.

Comments on this clonotype: A single base separates this from a much larger clone, so it may be a read error. The conserved closing phenylalanine or tryptophan is absent in this CDR3, likely reflecting a read error. This CDR3 reads CSASQGSTDTQYS. CDR3 bases: TGCAGTGCTAGCCAGGGGTCCACAGATACGCAGTATTCT. The chain joins TRBV20-1 to TRBJ2-3; tentatively, D is TRBD1 (6 bases). CDR1 DFQATT and CDR2 SNEGSKA come from the germline V gene (reference sequence). The V and J ends lost 3 bases and 2 bases respectively, with 9 bases between them. The CDR3 covers 13 residues.

Of note for this clonotype: A much larger clone sits a single nucleotide away, making a read error possible. The CDR3 loop reads CSVEVRTGDIYAYTF. CDR3 in DNA: TGCAGCGTTGAAGTTCGGACAGGGGACATCTATGCCTACACCTTC. The chain has TRBV29-1 and TRBJ1-2; TRBD1 agrees at 9 bases. This CDR3 comprises 15 residues. Germline CDR1 reads SQVTM; CDR2 reads ANQGSEA.

In the case of this clonotype: One end of the junction fails to match germline, which may point to a read error. CDR3: CVSSTGGPTHF. In nucleotides, the CDR3 is TGTGTCAGCAGCACAGGGGGTCCCACCCATTTT. This chain joins TRBV7-8 and TRBJ1-5, with 8 bases lining up with TRBD1. The germline CDR1 and CDR2 sequences are SGHVS and FQNEAQ. The CDR3 covers 11 residues.

The V and J genes are TRBV7-9 and TRBJ2-1; no definite D call. Germline V gene data show CDR1 as SEHNR and CDR2 as FQNEAQ (reference sequence). Trimming took off 5 bases at V and 6 bases at J, with 20 bases between the two ends. CDR3 length: 16 amino acids. CDR3 nucleotide sequence: TGTGCCAGCAGCCGCGAACTTGGATTAGCAGGCAATGAGCAGTTCTTC. Translating gives CASSRELGLAGNEQFF.

This clonotype appeared a single time. This may stem from a read error, because a much larger clone lies one nucleotide away. The chain has TRBV10-1 and TRBJ1-5; TRBD1 matches at 7 bases. The germline V gene has CDR1 WNHNN and CDR2 SYGVQD (reference sequence). The CDR3 sequence is 17 residues long. CDR3 sequence: CTSTLRTGLSHNQPQHF. CDR3 nucleotide sequence: TGCACCAGCACTTTAAGGACAGGTCTCAGCCACAATCAGCCCCAGCATTTT.

The V and J genes are TRBV6-5 and TRBJ2-2; 10 bases fit TRBD2. The V gene's germline CDR1 is MNHEY and CDR2 SVGAGI. J was trimmed by 4 bases and V by 5 bases; bases with no gene match: 13. The CDR3 runs to 18 residues. The CDR3 sequence: CASSTQASGSHATGELFF. The CDR3 nucleotides are TGTGCCAGCAGTACCCAGGCTAGCGGGAGCCATGCCACCGGGGAGCTGTTTTTT.